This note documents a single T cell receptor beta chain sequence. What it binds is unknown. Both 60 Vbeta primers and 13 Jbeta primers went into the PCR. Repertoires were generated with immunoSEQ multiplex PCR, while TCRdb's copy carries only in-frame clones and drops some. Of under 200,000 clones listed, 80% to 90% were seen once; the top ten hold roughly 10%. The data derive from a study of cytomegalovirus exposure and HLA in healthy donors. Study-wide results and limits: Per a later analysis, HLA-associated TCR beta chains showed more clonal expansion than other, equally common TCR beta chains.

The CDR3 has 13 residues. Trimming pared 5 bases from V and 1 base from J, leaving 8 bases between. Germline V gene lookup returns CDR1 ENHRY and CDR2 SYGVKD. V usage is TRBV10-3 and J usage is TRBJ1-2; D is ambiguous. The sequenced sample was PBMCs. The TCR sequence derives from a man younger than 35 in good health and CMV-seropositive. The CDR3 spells CAISTQVNYGYTF. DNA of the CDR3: TGTGCCATCAGTACCCAGGTTAACTATGGCTACACCTTC.